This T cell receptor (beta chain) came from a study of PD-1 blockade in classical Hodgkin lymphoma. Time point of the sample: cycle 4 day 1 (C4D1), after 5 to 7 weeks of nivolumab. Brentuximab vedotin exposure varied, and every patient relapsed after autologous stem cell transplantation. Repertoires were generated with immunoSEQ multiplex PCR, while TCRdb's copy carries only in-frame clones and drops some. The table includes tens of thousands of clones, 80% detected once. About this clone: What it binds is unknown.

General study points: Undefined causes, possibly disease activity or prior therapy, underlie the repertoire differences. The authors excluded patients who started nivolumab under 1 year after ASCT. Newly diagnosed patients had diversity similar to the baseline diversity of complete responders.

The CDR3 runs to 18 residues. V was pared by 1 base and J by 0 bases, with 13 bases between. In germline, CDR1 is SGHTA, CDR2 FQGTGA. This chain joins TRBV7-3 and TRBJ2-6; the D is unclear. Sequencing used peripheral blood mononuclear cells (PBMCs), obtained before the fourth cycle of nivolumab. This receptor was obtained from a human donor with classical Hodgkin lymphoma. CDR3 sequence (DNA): TGTGCCAGCAGCTTAATGGGAACTCTGGCCTCTGGGGCCAACGTCCTGACTTTC. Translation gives CASSLMGTLASGANVLTF.